This T cell receptor beta chain is drawn from a study of blood T cell repertoires in COVID-19. About the study: Italy, Spain and the United States were the sources of the convalescent and acute COVID-19 samples.

TCRdb keeps only in-frame clones here, not all; method: immunoSEQ multiplex PCR. Here the sample spans 100,000 to 150,000 clones, approximately 90% being singletons. This CDR3 is built from 14 residues. V was trimmed by 2 bases and J by 3 bases, leaving 9 bases between them. The germline V gene has CDR1 SGHTS and CDR2 YDEGEE. The rearrangement joins TRBV5-8 to TRBJ1-5, with D uncertain. The sequencing input was peripheral blood. This sequence originates from a man between 65 and 85 years old with active COVID-19. This chain's CDR3 is CASSLQKTNQPQHF. CDR3 nucleotide sequence: TGTGCCAGCAGCTTACAGAAGACCAATCAGCCCCAGCATTTT.